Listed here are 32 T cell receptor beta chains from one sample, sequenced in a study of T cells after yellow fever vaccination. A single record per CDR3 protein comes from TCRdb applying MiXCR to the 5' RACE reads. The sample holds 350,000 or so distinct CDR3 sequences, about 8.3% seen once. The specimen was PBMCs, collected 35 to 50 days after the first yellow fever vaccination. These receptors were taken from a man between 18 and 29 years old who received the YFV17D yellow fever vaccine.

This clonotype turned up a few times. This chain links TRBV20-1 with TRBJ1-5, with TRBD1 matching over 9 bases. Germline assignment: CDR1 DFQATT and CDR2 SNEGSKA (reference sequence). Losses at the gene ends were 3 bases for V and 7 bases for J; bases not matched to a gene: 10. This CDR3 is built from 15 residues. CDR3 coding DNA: TGCAGTGCTAGCTCCGGGACAGGGTCCTCGCAGCCCCAGCATTTT. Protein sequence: CSASSGTGSSQPQHF.

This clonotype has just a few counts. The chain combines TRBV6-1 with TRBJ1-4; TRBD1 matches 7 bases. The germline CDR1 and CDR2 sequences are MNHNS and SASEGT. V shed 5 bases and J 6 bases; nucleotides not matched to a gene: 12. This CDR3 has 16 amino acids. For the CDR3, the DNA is TGTGCCAGCAGTCCGCGACAGGGCCGGAGGGATGAAAAACTGTTTTTT. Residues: CASSPRQGRRDEKLFF.

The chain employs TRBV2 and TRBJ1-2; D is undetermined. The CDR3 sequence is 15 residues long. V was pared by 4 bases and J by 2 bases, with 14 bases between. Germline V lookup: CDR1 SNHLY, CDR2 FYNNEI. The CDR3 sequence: CASSVQPQNNYGYTF. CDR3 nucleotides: TGTGCCAGCAGTGTTCAGCCCCAAAACAACTATGGCTACACCTTC.

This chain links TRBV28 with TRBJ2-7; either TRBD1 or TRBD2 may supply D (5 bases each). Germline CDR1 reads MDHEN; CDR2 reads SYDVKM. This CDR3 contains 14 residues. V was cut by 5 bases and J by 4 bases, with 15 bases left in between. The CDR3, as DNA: TGTGCCAGCAGTCGGGAACCGGGACGTTACGAGCAGTACGTC. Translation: CASSREPGRYEQYV.

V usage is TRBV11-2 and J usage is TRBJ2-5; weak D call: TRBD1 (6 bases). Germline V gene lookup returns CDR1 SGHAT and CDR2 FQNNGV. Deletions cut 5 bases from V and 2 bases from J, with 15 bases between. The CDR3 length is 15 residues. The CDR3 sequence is CASSPNTGSQETQYF. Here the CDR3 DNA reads TGTGCCAGCAGCCCGAATACAGGGTCTCAAGAGACCCAGTACTTC.

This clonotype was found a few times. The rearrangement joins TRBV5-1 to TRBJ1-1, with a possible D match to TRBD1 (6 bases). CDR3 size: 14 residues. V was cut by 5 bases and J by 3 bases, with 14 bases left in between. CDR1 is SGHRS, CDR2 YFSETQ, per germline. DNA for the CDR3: TGCGCCAGCAGGAAACGGGGGCCGGACACTGAAGCTTTCTTT. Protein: CASRKRGPDTEAFF.

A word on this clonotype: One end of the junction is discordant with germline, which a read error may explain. This chain's CDR3 is CASSYSAKEKLFF. DNA for the CDR3: TGTGCCAGCAGTTACTCGGCTAAGGAAAAACTGTTTTTT. The genes are TRBV6-5 and TRBJ1-4; D remains unclear. The CDR3 extends over 13 amino acids. Germline V gives CDR1 MNHEY, CDR2 SVGAGI.

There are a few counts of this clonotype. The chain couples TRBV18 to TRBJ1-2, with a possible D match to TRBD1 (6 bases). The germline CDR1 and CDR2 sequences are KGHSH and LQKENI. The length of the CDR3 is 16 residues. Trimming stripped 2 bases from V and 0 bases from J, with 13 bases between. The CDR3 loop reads CASSPILGQTNYGYTF. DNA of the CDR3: TGTGCCAGCTCACCAATACTGGGACAAACTAACTATGGCTACACCTTC.

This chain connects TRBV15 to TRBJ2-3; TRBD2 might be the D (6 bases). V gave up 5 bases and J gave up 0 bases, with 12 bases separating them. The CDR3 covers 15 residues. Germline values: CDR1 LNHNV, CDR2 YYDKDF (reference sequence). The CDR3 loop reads CATSGRRASTDTQYF. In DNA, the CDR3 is TGTGCCACCAGCGGCCGGAGGGCTAGCACAGATACGCAGTATTTT.

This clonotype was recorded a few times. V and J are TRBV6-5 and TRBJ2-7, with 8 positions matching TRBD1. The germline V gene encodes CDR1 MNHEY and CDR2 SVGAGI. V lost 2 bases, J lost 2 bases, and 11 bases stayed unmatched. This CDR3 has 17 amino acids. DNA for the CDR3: TGTGCCAGCAGTTACGGGACCGACAGGGGATACCCCTACGAGCAGTACTTC. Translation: CASSYGTDRGYPYEQYF.

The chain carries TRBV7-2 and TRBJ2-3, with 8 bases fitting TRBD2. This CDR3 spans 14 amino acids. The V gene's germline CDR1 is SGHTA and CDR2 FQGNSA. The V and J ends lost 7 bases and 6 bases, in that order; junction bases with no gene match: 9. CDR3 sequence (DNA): TGTGCCAGCACGCGAGGACTAGCCCCCGATACGCAGTATTTT. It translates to CASTRGLAPDTQYF.

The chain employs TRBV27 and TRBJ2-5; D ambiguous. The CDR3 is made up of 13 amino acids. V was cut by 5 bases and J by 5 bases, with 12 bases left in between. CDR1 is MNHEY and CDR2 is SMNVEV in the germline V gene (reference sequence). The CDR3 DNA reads TGTGCCAGCAGTCCCCATGGACGGGAGACCCAGTACTTC. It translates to CASSPHGRETQYF.

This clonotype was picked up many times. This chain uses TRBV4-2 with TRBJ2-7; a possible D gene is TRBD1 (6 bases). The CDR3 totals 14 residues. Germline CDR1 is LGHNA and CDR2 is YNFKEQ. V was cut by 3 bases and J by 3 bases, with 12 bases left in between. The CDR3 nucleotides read TGTGCCAGCAGCCAGTATGGGGGCATCTACGAGCAGTACTTC. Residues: CASSQYGGIYEQYF.

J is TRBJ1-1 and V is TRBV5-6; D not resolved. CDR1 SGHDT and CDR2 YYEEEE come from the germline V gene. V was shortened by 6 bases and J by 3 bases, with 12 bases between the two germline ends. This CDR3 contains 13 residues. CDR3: CASKGLGYTEAFF. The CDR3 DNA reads TGTGCCAGCAAAGGACTCGGGTACACTGAAGCTTTCTTT.

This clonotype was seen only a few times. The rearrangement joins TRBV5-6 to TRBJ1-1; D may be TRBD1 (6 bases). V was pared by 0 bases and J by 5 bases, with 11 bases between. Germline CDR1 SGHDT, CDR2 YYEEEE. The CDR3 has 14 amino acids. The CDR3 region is CASSLGERGTEAFF. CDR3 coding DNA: TGTGCCAGCAGCTTGGGGGAGAGGGGGACTGAAGCTTTCTTT.

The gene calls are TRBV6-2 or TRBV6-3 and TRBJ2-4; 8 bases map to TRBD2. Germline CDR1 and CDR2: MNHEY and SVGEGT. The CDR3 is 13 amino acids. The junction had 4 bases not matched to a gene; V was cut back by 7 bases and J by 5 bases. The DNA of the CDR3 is TGTGCCAGCACTCGGGGACTAGAAAACATTCAGTACTTC. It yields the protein CASTRGLENIQYF.

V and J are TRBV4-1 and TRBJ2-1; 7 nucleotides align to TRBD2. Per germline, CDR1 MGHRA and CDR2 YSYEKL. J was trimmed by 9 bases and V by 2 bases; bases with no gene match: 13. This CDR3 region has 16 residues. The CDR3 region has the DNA TGCGCCAGCAGCCAATCACAGCGGGATTCCCTAGGTGAGCAGTTCTTC. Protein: CASSQSQRDSLGEQFF.

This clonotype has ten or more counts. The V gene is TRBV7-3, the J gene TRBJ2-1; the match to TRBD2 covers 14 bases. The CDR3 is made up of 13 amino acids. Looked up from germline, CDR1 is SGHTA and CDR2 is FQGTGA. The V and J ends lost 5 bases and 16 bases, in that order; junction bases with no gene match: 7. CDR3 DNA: TGTGCCAGCAGCCAGGGACTAGCGGGGGCCCCCTTCTTC. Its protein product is CASSQGLAGAPFF. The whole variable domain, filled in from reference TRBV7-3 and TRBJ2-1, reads GAGVSQTPSNKVTEKGKYVELRCDPISGHTALYWYRQSLGQGPEFLIYFQGTGAADDSGLPNDRFFAVRPEGSVSTLKIQRTERGDSAVYLCASSQGLAGAPFFGPGTRLTVL.

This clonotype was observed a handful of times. The DNA of the CDR3 is TGTGCCAGCAGGCTAAGTCGGGAGAATGAGCAGTTCTTC. Translating gives CASRLSRENEQFF. The genes are TRBV27 and TRBJ2-1, with a weak D call TRBD2 (6 bases). V was shortened by 6 bases and J by 7 bases, with 13 bases between the two germline ends. Per germline, CDR1 MNHEY and CDR2 SMNVEV (reference sequence). The CDR3 consists of 13 residues.

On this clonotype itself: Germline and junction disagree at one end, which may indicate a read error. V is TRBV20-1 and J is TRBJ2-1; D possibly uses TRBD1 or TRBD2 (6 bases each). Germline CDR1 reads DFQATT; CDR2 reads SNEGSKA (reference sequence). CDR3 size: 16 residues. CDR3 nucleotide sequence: TGCTGTGCTAGAGATCCGTGGGGGGCCCCCTACAATGAGCAGTTCTTC. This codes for CCARDPWGAPYNEQFF.

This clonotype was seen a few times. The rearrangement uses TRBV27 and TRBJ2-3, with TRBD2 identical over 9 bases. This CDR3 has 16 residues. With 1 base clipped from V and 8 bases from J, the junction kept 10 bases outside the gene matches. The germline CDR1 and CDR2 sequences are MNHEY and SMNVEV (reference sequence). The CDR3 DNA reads TGTGCCAGCAGTTTATTTGGCGGGGGGGTATCAGGTACGCAGTATTTT. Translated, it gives CASSLFGGGVSGTQYF.

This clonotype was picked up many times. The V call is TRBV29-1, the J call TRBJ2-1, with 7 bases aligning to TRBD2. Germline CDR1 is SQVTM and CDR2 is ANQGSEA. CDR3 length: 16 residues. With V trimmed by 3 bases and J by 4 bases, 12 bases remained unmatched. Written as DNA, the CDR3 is TGCAGCGTTGATGGGTCTAGCGGTGTTAGTTACAATGAGCAGTTCTTC. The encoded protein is CSVDGSSGVSYNEQFF.

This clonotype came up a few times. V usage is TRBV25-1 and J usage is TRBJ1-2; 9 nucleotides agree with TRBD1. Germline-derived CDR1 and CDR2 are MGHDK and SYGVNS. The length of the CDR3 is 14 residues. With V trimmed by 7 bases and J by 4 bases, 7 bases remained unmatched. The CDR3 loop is CASNGQGLTYGYTF. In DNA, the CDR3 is TGTGCCAGCAATGGACAGGGGCTAACCTATGGCTACACCTTC.

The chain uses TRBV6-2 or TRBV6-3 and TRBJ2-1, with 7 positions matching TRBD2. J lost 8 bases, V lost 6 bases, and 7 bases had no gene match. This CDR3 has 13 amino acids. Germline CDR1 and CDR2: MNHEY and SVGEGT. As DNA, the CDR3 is TGTGCCAGCAGCAGCGGGGTCTTAGATGAGCAGTTCTTC. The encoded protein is CASSSGVLDEQFF.

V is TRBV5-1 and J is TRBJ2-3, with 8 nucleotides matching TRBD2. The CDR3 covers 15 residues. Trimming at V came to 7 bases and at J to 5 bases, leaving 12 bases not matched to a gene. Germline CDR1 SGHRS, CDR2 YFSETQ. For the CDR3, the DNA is TGCGCCAGCTCCGAGGGAGCGGGGGCGGGAGATACGCAGTATTTT. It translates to CASSEGAGAGDTQYF. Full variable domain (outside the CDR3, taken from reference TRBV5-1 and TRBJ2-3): KAGVTQTPRYLIKTRGQQVTLSCSPISGHRSVSWYQQTPGQGLQFLFEYFSETQRNKGNFPGRFSGRQFSNSRSEMNVSTLELGDSALYLCASSEGAGAGDTQYFGPGTRLTVL.

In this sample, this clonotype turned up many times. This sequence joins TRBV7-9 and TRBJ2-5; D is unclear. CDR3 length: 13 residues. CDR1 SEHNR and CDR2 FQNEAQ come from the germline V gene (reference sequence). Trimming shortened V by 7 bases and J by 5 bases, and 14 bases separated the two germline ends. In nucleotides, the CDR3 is TGTGCCAGCATTCTCGGCCCCCGGGAGACCCAGTACTTC. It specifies CASILGPRETQYF.

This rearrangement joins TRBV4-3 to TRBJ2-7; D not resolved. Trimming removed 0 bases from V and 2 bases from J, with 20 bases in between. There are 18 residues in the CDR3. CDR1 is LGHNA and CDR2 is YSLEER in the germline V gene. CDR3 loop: CASSQDRVSAKTPYEQYF. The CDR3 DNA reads TGCGCCAGCAGCCAAGATCGGGTTTCAGCCAAAACGCCCTACGAGCAGTACTTC.

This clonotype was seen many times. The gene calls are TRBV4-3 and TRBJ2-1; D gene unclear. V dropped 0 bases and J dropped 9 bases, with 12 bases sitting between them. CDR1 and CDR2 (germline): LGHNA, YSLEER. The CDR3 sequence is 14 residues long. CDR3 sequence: CASSQDIPAPEQFF. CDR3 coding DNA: TGCGCCAGCAGCCAAGACATCCCCGCACCTGAGCAGTTCTTC.

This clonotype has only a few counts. This CDR3 is CASSYSFEDTGGSPLHF. For the CDR3, the DNA is TGTGCCAGCAGTTACAGCTTTGAAGATACCGGAGGTTCACCCCTCCACTTT. The chain joins TRBV6-2 or TRBV6-3 to TRBJ1-6, with no clear D. V was shortened by 2 bases and J by 9 bases, with 20 bases between the two germline ends. Germline CDR1 and CDR2: MNHEY and SVGEGT. This CDR3 has 17 amino acids.

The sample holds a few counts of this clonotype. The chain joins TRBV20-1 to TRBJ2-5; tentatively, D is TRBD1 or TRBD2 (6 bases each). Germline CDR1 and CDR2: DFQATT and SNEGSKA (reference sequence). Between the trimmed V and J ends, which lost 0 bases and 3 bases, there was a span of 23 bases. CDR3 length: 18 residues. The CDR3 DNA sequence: TGCAGTGCTAGAGATCGGGGGCAGCCCACGGTCGTAGAAGAGACCCAGTACTTC. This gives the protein CSARDRGQPTVVEETQYF.

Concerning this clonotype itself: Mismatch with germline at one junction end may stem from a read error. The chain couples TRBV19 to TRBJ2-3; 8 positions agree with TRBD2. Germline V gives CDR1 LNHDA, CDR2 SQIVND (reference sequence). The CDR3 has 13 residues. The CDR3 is CASSTLERGHGHF. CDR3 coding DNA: TGTGCCAGTAGTACCCTTGAGCGGGGGCATGGACATTTT.

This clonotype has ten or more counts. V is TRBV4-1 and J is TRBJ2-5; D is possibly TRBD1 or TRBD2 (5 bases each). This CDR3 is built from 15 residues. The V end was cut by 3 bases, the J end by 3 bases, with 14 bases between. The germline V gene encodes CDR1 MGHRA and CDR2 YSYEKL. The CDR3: CASSQAGAEEETQYF. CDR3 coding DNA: TGCGCCAGCAGCCAGGCCGGGGCGGAAGAAGAGACCCAGTACTTC.